What follows is one TCR beta chain and its context. Data came from immunoSEQ multiplex PCR; TCRdb stores just in-frame clones and leaves some out. The data hold a few hundred thousand clones, with 80% to 90% observed a single time. The CDR3 totals 15 residues. V dropped 7 bases and J dropped 4 bases, with 17 bases sitting between them. CDR1 is MDHEN and CDR2 is SYDVKM in the germline V gene. The data derive from a study of blood T cell repertoires in COVID-19. Study-wide context: Acute and convalescent COVID-19 samples came from the United States, Italy and Spain.

Participants were aged about 18 to 95 years, lived in over 20 US areas, and enrolled virtually. Donors were grouped by their self-reported clinical history. The sequenced sample consisted of PBMCs or T cells enriched from blood (not recorded which). V and J are TRBV28 and TRBJ1-5, with D perhaps TRBD1 (5 bases). The sequence derives from a woman aged 40-49 years with acute COVID-19. The CDR3 nucleotides read TGTGCCAGCAATTCGGTGGGGGAGGTGAATCAGCCCCAGCATTTT. Protein product: CASNSVGEVNQPQHF.